The clone carrying this T cell receptor beta chain was observed a few times. Sequencing used immunoSEQ multiplex PCR; TCRdb keeps in-frame clones, though not all of them. The profile shows some 5,100 clones, more than 25% of them singletons. This record belongs to a study of sequential checkpoint blockade in melanoma. Whole-study context: TCRβ was sequenced from DNA of 90 to 95 pretreatment tumors.

The V end was cut by 3 bases, the J end by 1 base, with 13 bases between. Germline CDR1 SGHNT, CDR2 YENEEA. The CDR3 consists of 15 residues. Treatment in this sample: randomized to nivolumab then ipilimumab (arm A) or the reverse (arm B). None of the patients previously received DNA-damaging chemotherapy. Sequencing was performed on tumor tissue (inferred from file names), taken from a patient given nivolumab and ipilimumab in sequence. This chain connects TRBV11-3 to TRBJ2-7; maybe TRBD1 (6 bases). The TCR was taken from a human donor with melanoma. CDR3 nucleotide sequence: TGTGCCAGCAGCTTGGGGGCGCGGGCATCCTACGAGCAGTACTTC. Its protein product is CASSLGARASYEQYF.